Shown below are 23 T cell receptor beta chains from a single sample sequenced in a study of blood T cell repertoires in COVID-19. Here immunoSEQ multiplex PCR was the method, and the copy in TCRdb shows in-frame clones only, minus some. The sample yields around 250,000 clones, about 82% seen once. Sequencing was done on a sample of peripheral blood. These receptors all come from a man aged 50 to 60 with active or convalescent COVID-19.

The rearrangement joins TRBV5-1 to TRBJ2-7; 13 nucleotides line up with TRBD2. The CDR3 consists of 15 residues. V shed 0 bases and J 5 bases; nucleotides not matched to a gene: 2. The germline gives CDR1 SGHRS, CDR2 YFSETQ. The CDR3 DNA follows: TGCGCCAGCAGCTTGGCACTAGCGGGAGGGAACGAGCAGTACTTC. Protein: CASSLALAGGNEQYF. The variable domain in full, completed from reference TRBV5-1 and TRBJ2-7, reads KAGVTQTPRYLIKTRGQQVTLSCSPISGHRSVSWYQQTPGQGLQFLFEYFSETQRNKGNFPGRFSGRQFSNSRSEMNVSTLELGDSALYLCASSLALAGGNEQYFGPGTRLTVT.

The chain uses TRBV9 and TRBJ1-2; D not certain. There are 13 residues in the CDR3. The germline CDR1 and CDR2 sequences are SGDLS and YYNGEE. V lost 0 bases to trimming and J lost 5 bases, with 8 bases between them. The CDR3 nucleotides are TGTGCCAGCAGCGTAGAGGAGGGTTATGGCTACACCTTC. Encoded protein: CASSVEEGYGYTF.

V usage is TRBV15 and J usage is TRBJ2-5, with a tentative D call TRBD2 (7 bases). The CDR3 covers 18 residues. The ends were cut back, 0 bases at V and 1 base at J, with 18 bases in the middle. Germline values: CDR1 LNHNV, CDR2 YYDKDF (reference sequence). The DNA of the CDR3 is TGTGCCACCAGCAGAGATTGGGCATGGGGGGGGCCCCAAGAGACCCAGTACTTC. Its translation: CATSRDWAWGGPQETQYF.

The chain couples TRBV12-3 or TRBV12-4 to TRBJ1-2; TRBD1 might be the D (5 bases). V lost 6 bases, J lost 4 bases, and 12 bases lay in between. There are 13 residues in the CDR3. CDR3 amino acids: CASSKQDIYGYTF. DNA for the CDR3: TGTGCCAGCAGCAAACAGGACATCTATGGCTACACCTTC.

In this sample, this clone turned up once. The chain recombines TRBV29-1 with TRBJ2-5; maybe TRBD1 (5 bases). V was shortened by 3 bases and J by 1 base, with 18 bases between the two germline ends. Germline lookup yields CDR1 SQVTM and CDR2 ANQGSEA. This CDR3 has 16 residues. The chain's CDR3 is CSVDFRTLRFQETQYF. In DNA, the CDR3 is TGCAGCGTTGATTTTCGGACACTCCGATTCCAAGAGACCCAGTACTTC. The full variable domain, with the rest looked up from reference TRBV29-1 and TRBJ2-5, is SAVISQKPSRDICQRGTSLTIQCQVDSQVTMMFWYRQQPGQSLTLIATANQGSEATYESGFVIDKFPISRPNLTFSTLTVSNMSPEDSSIYLCSVDFRTLRFQETQYFGPGTRLLVL.

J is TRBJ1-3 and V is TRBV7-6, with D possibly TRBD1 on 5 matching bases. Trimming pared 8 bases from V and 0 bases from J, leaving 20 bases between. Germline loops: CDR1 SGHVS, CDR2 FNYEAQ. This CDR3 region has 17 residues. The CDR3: CASGVLGGMTSGNTIYF. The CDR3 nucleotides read TGTGCCAGCGGCGTGCTGGGGGGTATGACCTCTGGAAACACCATATATTTT.

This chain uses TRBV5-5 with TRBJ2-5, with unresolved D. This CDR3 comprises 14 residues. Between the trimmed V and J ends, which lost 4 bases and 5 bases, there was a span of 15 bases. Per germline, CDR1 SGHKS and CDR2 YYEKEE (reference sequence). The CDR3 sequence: CASSVGQLGETQYF. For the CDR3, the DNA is TGTGCCAGCAGCGTCGGCCAACTCGGGGAGACCCAGTACTTC.

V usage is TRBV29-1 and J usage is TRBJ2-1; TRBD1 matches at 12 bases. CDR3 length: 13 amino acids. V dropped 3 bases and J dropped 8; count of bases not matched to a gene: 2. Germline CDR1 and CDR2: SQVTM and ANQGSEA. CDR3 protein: CSVDGTGGDEQFF. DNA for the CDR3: TGCAGCGTTGACGGGACAGGGGGCGATGAGCAGTTCTTC.

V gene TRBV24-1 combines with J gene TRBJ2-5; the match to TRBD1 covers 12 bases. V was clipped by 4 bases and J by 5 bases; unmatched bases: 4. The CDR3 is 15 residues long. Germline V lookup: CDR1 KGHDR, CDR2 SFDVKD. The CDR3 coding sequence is TGTGCCACCAGTGACGGGACAGGGGGCGCGGAGACCCAGTACTTC. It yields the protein CATSDGTGGAETQYF.

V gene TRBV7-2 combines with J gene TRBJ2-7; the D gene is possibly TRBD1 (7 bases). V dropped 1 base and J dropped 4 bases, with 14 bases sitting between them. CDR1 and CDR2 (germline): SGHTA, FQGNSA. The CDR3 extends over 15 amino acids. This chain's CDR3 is CASSLVAGQRYEQYF. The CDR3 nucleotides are TGTGCCAGCAGCTTAGTGGCGGGACAGAGGTACGAGCAGTACTTC.

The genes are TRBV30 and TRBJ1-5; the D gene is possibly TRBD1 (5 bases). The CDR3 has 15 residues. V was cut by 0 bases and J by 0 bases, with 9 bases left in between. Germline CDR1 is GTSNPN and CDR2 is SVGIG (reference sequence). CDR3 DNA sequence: TGTGCCTGGAGTGTAATAGGGGATAGCAATCAGCCCCAGCATTTT. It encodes CAWSVIGDSNQPQHF.

CDR3 residues: CASSLGTGSNYGYTF. CDR3 coding DNA: TGTGCCAGCAGCTTAGGCACAGGGTCCAACTATGGCTACACCTTC. This chain connects TRBV6-5 to TRBJ1-2; perhaps TRBD1 as D (6 bases). Germline CDR1 reads MNHEY; CDR2 reads SVGAGI. Deletions cut 6 bases from V and 2 bases from J, with 16 bases between. This CDR3 region has 15 residues.

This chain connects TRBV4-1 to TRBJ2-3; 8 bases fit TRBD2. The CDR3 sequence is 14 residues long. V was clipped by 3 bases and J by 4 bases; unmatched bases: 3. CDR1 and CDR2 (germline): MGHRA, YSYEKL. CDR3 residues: CASSHQRGSDTQYF. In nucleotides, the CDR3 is TGCGCCAGCAGCCATCAGCGGGGGTCAGATACGCAGTATTTT.

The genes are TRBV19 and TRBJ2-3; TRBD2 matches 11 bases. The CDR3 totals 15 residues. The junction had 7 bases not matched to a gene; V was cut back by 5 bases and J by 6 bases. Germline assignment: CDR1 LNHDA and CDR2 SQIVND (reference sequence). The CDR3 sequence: CASSGLAGGEDTQYF. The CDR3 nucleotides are TGTGCCAGTAGTGGTCTAGCGGGAGGAGAGGATACGCAGTATTTT.

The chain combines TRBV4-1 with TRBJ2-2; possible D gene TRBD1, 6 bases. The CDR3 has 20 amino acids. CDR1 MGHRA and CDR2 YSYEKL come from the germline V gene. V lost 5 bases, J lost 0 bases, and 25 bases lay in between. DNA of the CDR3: TGCGCCAGCAGCTCGGACGGGACACAGAGGCGGACAACGAACACCGGGGAGCTGTTTTTT. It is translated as CASSSDGTQRRTTNTGELFF.

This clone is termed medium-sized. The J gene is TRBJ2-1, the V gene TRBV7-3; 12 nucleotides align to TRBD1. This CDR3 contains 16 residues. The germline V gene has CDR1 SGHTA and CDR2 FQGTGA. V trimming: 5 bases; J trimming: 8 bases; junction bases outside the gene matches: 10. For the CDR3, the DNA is TGTGCCAGCAGCCTCGTACCCGGGACAGGGGGCGATGAGCAGTTCTTC. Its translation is CASSLVPGTGGDEQFF. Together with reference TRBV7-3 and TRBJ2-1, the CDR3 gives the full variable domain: GAGVSQTPSNKVTEKGKYVELRCDPISGHTALYWYRQSLGQGPEFLIYFQGTGAADDSGLPNDRFFAVRPEGSVSTLKIQRTERGDSAVYLCASSLVPGTGGDEQFFGPGTRLTVL.

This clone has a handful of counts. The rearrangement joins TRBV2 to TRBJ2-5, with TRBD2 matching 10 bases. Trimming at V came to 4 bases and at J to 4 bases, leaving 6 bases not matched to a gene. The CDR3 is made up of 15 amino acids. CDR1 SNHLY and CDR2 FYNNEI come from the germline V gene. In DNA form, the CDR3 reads TGTGCCAGCAGTGTAGAGACTAGCGGGTTAGAGACCCAGTACTTC. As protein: CASSVETSGLETQYF.

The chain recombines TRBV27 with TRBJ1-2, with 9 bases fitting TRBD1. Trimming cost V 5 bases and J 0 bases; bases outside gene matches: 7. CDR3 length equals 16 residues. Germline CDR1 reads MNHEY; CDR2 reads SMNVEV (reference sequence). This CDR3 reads CASSHRTGATNYGYTF. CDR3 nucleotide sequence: TGTGCCAGCAGTCACCGGACAGGGGCAACTAACTATGGCTACACCTTC.

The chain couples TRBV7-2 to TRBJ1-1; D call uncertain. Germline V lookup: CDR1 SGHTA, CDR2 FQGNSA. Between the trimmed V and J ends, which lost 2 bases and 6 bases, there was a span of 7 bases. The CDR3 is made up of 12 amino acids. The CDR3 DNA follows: TGTGCCAGCAGCTTATTTTCCGCTGAAGCTTTCTTT. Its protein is CASSLFSAEAFF.

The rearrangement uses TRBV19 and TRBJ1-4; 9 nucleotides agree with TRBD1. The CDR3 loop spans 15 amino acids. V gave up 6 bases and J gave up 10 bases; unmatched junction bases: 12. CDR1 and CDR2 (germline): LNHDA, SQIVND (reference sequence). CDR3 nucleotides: TGTGCCAGTAGGTCTTCTACAGGGGGCGCGGGAAAACTGTTTTTT. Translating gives CASRSSTGGAGKLFF.

The DNA for the CDR3 is TGTGCCAGCAGCCCCTCACTAGCGTCCAGCTCCTACAATGAGCAGTTCTTC. Protein: CASSPSLASSSYNEQFF. This chain joins TRBV2 and TRBJ2-1; 7 bases map to TRBD2. The CDR3 sequence is 17 residues long. Trimming took 6 bases from V and 0 from J; bases not matched to a gene: 11. CDR1 is SNHLY, CDR2 FYNNEI, per germline.

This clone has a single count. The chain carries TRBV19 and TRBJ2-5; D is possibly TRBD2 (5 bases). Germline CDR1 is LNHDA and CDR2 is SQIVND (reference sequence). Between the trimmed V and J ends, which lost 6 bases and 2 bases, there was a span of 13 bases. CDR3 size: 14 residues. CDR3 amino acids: CASRSGNLQETQYF. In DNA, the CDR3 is TGTGCCAGTAGATCGGGGAACCTACAAGAGACCCAGTACTTC.

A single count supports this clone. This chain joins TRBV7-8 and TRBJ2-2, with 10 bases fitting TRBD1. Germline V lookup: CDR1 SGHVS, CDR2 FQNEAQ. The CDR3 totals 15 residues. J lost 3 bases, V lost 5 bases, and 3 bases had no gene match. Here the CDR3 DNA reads TGTGCCAGCAGCCGACAGGGGGCCCACACCGGGGAGCTGTTTTTT. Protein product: CASSRQGAHTGELFF.